This is a list of T cell receptor beta chains from one sample in a study of T-cell reconstitution after alpha-beta-depleted transplantation in children. Each CDR3 protein gets one entry after TCRdb re-called the PCR reads with MiXCR. Among fewer than 550,000 distinct CDR3 sequences, roughly a tenth were seen once, and the ten largest hold roughly 6%. This specimen was PBMCs from the stem cell graft donor, taken from the stem cell graft. The origin of the receptors is a human donor who donated a stem cell graft to a child with acute myeloid leukemia. The conserved cysteine and the conserved F or W are not part of the CDR3 here. D genes are given only for firm matches. Clone size is shown for a subset of rows, as once, few, many or a class of expanded clone.

size: many
J: TRBJ2-1
V: TRBV4-1
D: -
CDR3: ASSQDKKGFEQF

size: few
J: TRBJ1-2
V: TRBV7-8
D: -
CDR3: ASSLGSGPAGYT

size: -
J: TRBJ1-5
V: TRBV11-1
D: -
CDR3: ASSLKLDRARYSNQPQH

size: many
J: TRBJ2-1
V: TRBV5-1
D: -
CDR3: ASQGDNEQF

size: few
J: TRBJ2-2
V: TRBV14
D: -
CDR3: ASSSYGELF

size: few
J: TRBJ2-1
V: TRBV3-1
D: -
CDR3: ASSQDWGEQF

size: few
J: TRBJ2-7
V: TRBV5-1
D: TRBD2
CDR3: ASSFQRDSDEQY

size: few
J: TRBJ2-5
V: TRBV9
D: -
CDR3: ASSGTDETQY

size: few
J: TRBJ2-1
V: TRBV11-1
D: TRBD2
CDR3: ASSLVRASGSSYNEQF

size: -
J: TRBJ2-1
V: TRBV4-3
D: -
CDR3: ASSQEPGAHYNEQF

size: many
J: TRBJ1-1
V: TRBV25-1
D: -
CDR3: ASSESGLGWGDEAF

size: -
J: TRBJ2-5
V: TRBV30
D: TRBD2
CDR3: AWSGGARETQY

size: many
J: TRBJ2-3
V: TRBV7-6
D: -
CDR3: ASSLVGGQGDTQY

size: many
J: TRBJ2-1
V: TRBV24-1
D: -
CDR3: ATAPRLPGDEQF

size: -
J: TRBJ1-2
V: TRBV15
D: TRBD1
CDR3: ATSRDLQGAQGYT

size: -
J: TRBJ2-5
V: TRBV12-3/TRBV12-4
D: -
CDR3: ASTAGGQETQY

size: -
J: TRBJ2-2
V: TRBV7-3
D: TRBD2
CDR3: ASSLLAGAAGELF

size: many
J: TRBJ2-3
V: TRBV10-1
D: -
CDR3: ASSVDRNTQY

size: many
J: TRBJ2-3
V: TRBV29-1
D: TRBD2
CDR3: SGGGQGTDTQY

size: many
J: TRBJ2-5
V: TRBV6-1
D: -
CDR3: ASSEYIGAGAGETQY

size: -
J: TRBJ2-7
V: TRBV29-1
D: TRBD2
CDR3: SVVSGRRSYEQY

size: many
J: TRBJ2-1
V: TRBV13
D: -
CDR3: ASSHDRINEQF

size: -
J: TRBJ2-1
V: TRBV5-1
D: -
CDR3: ASSGVPRVYSYNEQF

size: few
J: TRBJ2-2
V: TRBV5-1
D: -
CDR3: ASSPVVTGELF

size: -
J: TRBJ1-5
V: TRBV5-1
D: -
CDR3: ASSPGTENQPQH

size: -
J: TRBJ1-1
V: TRBV20-1
D: TRBD1
CDR3: SARARTGGFTEAF

size: -
J: TRBJ2-3
V: TRBV24-1
D: -
CDR3: ATEGGSSDTQY

size: -
J: TRBJ2-1
V: TRBV11-2
D: TRBD1
CDR3: ASSLKDRLRYNEQF

size: -
J: TRBJ2-7
V: TRBV5-1
D: -
CDR3: ASSLRQNPSYEQY

size: many
J: TRBJ2-3
V: TRBV18
D: -
CDR3: ASSPPGTDTQY

size: few
J: TRBJ1-5
V: TRBV7-8
D: TRBD1
CDR3: ASSPAAGEGARRPQH

size: few
J: TRBJ1-1
V: TRBV19
D: -
CDR3: ASSTRRLVVQAF

size: many
J: TRBJ2-1
V: TRBV29-1
D: -
CDR3: SVGNGPGKF

size: -
J: TRBJ1-1
V: TRBV29-1
D: -
CDR3: SAAVGTGLTEAF

size: many
J: TRBJ2-1
V: TRBV5-1
D: TRBD2
CDR3: ASTPGTSGTNEQF

size: -
J: TRBJ1-2
V: TRBV5-6
D: -
CDR3: ASSSLGTGTVYGYT

size: few
J: TRBJ1-2
V: TRBV5-1
D: -
CDR3: ASSAMYNYGYT

size: few
J: TRBJ2-2
V: TRBV27
D: -
CDR3: ASSLTQLTNGELF

size: few
J: TRBJ2-5
V: TRBV5-1
D: TRBD2
CDR3: ASRRGDETQY

size: -
J: TRBJ2-6
V: TRBV20-1
D: TRBD1
CDR3: SAPTGQGASGANGLT

size: few
J: TRBJ2-7
V: TRBV7-9
D: -
CDR3: ASSSSEGSYEQY

size: -
J: TRBJ1-2
V: TRBV5-1
D: -
CDR3: ASSLTSGTLTNYGYT

size: -
J: TRBJ2-1
V: TRBV29-1
D: -
CDR3: SVRLLSYNEQF

size: few
J: TRBJ2-7
V: TRBV5-1
D: TRBD2
CDR3: ASSLDPSGITGEQY

size: few
J: TRBJ2-1
V: TRBV2
D: TRBD2
CDR3: ASSEARGLAGHNEQF

size: -
J: TRBJ1-1
V: TRBV4-1
D: -
CDR3: ASSQVWEGENTEAF

size: -
J: TRBJ2-2
V: TRBV30
D: TRBD2
CDR3: AWTRTSNAGELF

size: -
J: TRBJ2-1
V: TRBV15
D: TRBD2
CDR3: ATSRGLAGAYNEQF

size: few
J: TRBJ2-1
V: TRBV5-1
D: -
CDR3: ASSLDETHFEQF

size: -
J: TRBJ2-3
V: TRBV5-1
D: TRBD1
CDR3: ASSRDRGGTDTQY

size: many
J: TRBJ1-6
V: TRBV6-5
D: -
CDR3: ASSYLDANSPLH

size: -
J: TRBJ2-2
V: TRBV12-3/TRBV12-4
D: -
CDR3: ASSLAWTGELF

size: few
J: TRBJ2-7
V: TRBV6-5
D: -
CDR3: ASSYTRDSYEQY

size: many
J: TRBJ1-1
V: TRBV7-7
D: TRBD1
CDR3: ASSPLKQGDTEAF

size: -
J: TRBJ2-3
V: TRBV18
D: -
CDR3: ASLRTEGTDTQY

size: many
J: TRBJ2-2
V: TRBV5-1
D: -
CDR3: ASSPGQTGELF

size: many
J: TRBJ2-3
V: TRBV2
D: -
CDR3: ASSVAGAVTDTQY